This T cell receptor (beta chain) was retrieved from a study of shared clonotypes between healthy human individuals. CDR3 length equals 13 residues. Looked up from germline, CDR1 is SSHAT and CDR2 is FNYEAQ (reference sequence). Profiling relied on immunoSEQ multiplex PCR, and the TCRdb table lists in-frame clones only, not all of them. This repertoire shows roughly 2.4 million clones, under 97% found once; its top ten account for 0.1% to 0.15%. Worth noting for this clone: One junction end does not reproduce the germline sequence, and a read error may be involved.

The chain has TRBV7-7 and TRBJ2-1, with TRBD1 matching 7 bases. What was sequenced was naive CD4+ T cells sorted from blood. The subset denotes: CD45RA+ positively selected. This receptor was obtained from a man aged 18 to 29 in good health. CDR3 DNA: TGTGCTAGCAGCCTAGACAGGGCCAATGAGCAGTTCTTC. This translates into CASSLDRANEQFF.